Below, 21 T cell receptor beta chains from the same sample are listed, as sequenced in a study of blood T cells in healthy people across ages. Using a J-beta primer mix together with a sample-barcoded 5' primer, a second PCR was run for 7 to 11 cycles. TCRdb ran MiXCR on the 5' RACE reads and lists one entry per CDR3 protein. Of 1.5 million to 2 million distinct CDR3 sequences in the sample, about 49% are singletons; the top ten hold more than 2%. The source material was blood. The receptors originated from a woman in her thirties or forties in good health.

The CDR3, as DNA: TGTGCCAGCAGTTACTTGAGCGGGGGTAACAATGAGCAGTTCTTC. This codes for CASSYLSGGNNEQFF. The chain recombines TRBV6-6 with TRBJ2-1; 8 bases are a match to TRBD2. V dropped 1 base and J dropped 5; count of bases not matched to a gene: 4. Per germline, CDR1 MNHNY and CDR2 SVGAGI (reference sequence). This CDR3 has 15 residues.

This sequence joins TRBV7-8 and TRBJ2-5, with D possibly being TRBD2 (5 bases). CDR3 length: 14 residues. Trimming took off 4 bases at V and 5 bases at J, with 14 bases between the two ends. Germline values: CDR1 SGHVS, CDR2 FQNEAQ. CDR3 coding DNA: TGTGCCAGCAGCTACCCGGGGTCGAGGGAGACCCAGTACTTC. Translated: CASSYPGSRETQYF.

This clonotype has only a few counts. The V and J genes are TRBV5-6 and TRBJ2-5; 9 bases fit TRBD1. The CDR3 is 16 residues long. The ends lost 4 bases at V and 4 bases at J; junction bases unmatched: 11. The germline V gene has CDR1 SGHDT and CDR2 YYEEEE. This CDR3 is CASSRTGTGLLETQYF. CDR3 nucleotides: TGTGCCAGCAGCCGGACCGGGACAGGGTTACTAGAGACCCAGTACTTC.

The chain uses TRBV12-5 and TRBJ1-2; 8 positions match TRBD1. The CDR3 loop spans 13 amino acids. With 7 bases clipped from V and 8 bases from J, the junction kept 9 bases outside the gene matches. In germline, CDR1 is LGHNT, CDR2 FRNRAP. The DNA of the CDR3 is TGTGCTAGTGCTACGACAGGGGCTTACGGCTACACCTTC. This codes for CASATTGAYGYTF.

This clonotype has more than one count but fewer than ten. This chain uses TRBV7-9 with TRBJ1-4; no clear D. The CDR3 runs 15 residues. V lost 2 bases to trimming and J lost 3 bases, with 10 bases between them. Germline V lookup: CDR1 SEHNR, CDR2 FQNEAQ (reference sequence). CDR3 region: CASSLSQAANEKLFF. CDR3 sequence (DNA): TGTGCCAGCAGCTTATCGCAGGCGGCTAATGAAAAACTGTTTTTT.

This clonotype was observed a handful of times. The V call is TRBV20-1, the J call TRBJ2-7; 9 positions match TRBD1. The CDR3 contains 14 residues. Germline V lookup: CDR1 DFQATT, CDR2 SNEGSKA (reference sequence). With V trimmed by 3 bases and J by 2 bases, 5 bases remained unmatched. CDR3 region: CSARLRDRAYEQYF. The DNA of the CDR3 is TGCAGTGCTAGGCTCCGGGACAGGGCCTACGAGCAGTACTTC.

The chain has TRBV2 and TRBJ2-7, with 8 nucleotides matching TRBD2. The CDR3 is made up of 15 amino acids. V trimming: 2 bases; J trimming: 4 bases; junction bases outside the gene matches: 7. Germline assignment: CDR1 SNHLY and CDR2 FYNNEI. The CDR3 sequence: CASSESRQRGYEQYF. DNA of the CDR3: TGTGCCAGCAGTGAATCCCGACAGCGGGGGTACGAGCAGTACTTC.

The chain has TRBV7-9 and TRBJ2-7; 9 bases agree with TRBD2. The CDR3 is 16 amino acids. CDR1 and CDR2 from the germline V gene are SEHNR and FQNEAQ (reference sequence). Germline trimming cut 4 bases from V and 0 bases from J; bases unmatched to any gene: 7. For the CDR3, the DNA is TGTGCCAGCAGCTCCCCGGTAGCGGGGGACTCCTACGAGCAGTACTTC. This codes for CASSSPVAGDSYEQYF.

The rearrangement links TRBV12-3 or TRBV12-4 to TRBJ2-7; D may be TRBD1 (5 bases). The CDR3 contains 11 residues. V was cut by 8 bases and J by 6 bases, with 11 bases left in between. The CDR3 is CASVSRGEQYF. CDR3 DNA: TGTGCCAGCGTCTCTAGGGGCGAGCAGTACTTC.

The gene calls are TRBV25-1 and TRBJ1-6; 9 nucleotides align to TRBD1. The CDR3 has 15 amino acids. V trimming: 3 bases; J trimming: 6 bases; junction bases outside the gene matches: 3. The germline V gene encodes CDR1 MGHDK and CDR2 SYGVNS. The CDR3 DNA is TGTGCCAGCAGTGATCCGGGACAGGGTAATTCACCCCTCCACTTT. Its translation: CASSDPGQGNSPLHF.

In its sample, this clonotype was seen a few times. The chain links TRBV7-2 to TRBJ1-5, with D unresolved. The CDR3 is made up of 15 amino acids. The V gene's germline CDR1 is SGHTA and CDR2 FQGNSA. Trimming pared 5 bases from V and 4 bases from J, leaving 15 bases between. CDR3 in amino acids: CASSRTPGANQPQHF. In nucleotides, the CDR3 is TGTGCCAGCAGCCGCACCCCCGGAGCAAATCAGCCCCAGCATTTT. The full variable domain, with the rest looked up from reference TRBV7-2 and TRBJ1-5, is GAGVSQSPSNKVTEKGKDVELRCDPISGHTALYWYRQSLGQGLEFLIYFQGNSAPDKSGLPSDRFSAERTGGSVSTLTIQRTQQEDSAVYLCASSRTPGANQPQHFGDGTRLSIL.

This clonotype turned up a few times. The rearrangement uses TRBV4-1 and TRBJ1-2; 12 bases fit TRBD1. V lost 0 bases, J lost 8 bases, and 10 bases stayed unmatched. In germline, CDR1 is MGHRA, CDR2 YSYEKL. The CDR3 length is 17 residues. The CDR3 sequence: CASSQDGDRGHHRGYTF. CDR3 bases: TGCGCCAGCAGCCAAGACGGGGACAGGGGGCATCATCGAGGCTACACCTTC.

The chain has TRBV20-1 and TRBJ1-5; D uncertain. The CDR3 is 19 residues long. Germline V CDR1 and CDR2: DFQATT, SNEGSKA (reference sequence). Deletions cut 6 bases from V and 1 base from J, with 28 bases between. The CDR3 DNA follows: TGCAGTGCCAGGAAAGATTTCGGGTCTCCCAACTCGAGCAATCAGCCCCAGCATTTT. It translates to CSARKDFGSPNSSNQPQHF.

This clonotype was seen at least ten times. The chain combines TRBV6-2 or TRBV6-3 with TRBJ2-7, with D perhaps TRBD1 (6 bases). The CDR3 is 17 amino acids. Germline values: CDR1 MNHEY, CDR2 SVGEGT. Trimming removed 5 bases from V and 4 bases from J, with 24 bases in between. In nucleotides, the CDR3 is TGTGCCAGCAGTCCAGGGACATCCCCCCGCGAGCGATACGAGCAGTACTTC. Residues: CASSPGTSPRERYEQYF.

This clonotype was counted only a few times. J is TRBJ1-2 and V is TRBV10-3, with 7 bases identical to TRBD1. Germline V gene sequence: CDR1 ENHRY, CDR2 SYGVKD. The CDR3 contains 13 residues. Trimming at V came to 4 bases and at J to 3 bases, leaving 2 bases not matched to a gene. This CDR3 reads CAISADRDYGYTF. In DNA form, the CDR3 reads TGTGCCATCAGTGCCGACAGGGACTATGGCTACACCTTC.

The rearrangement uses TRBV6-2 or TRBV6-3 and TRBJ1-1, with D possibly TRBD1 on 5 matching bases. The CDR3 has 16 residues. Germline V gene sequence: CDR1 MNHEY, CDR2 SVGEGT. Trimming removed 6 bases at V and 5 bases at J, with 22 bases between. Here the CDR3 reads CASSQPPLRGNTEAFF. CDR3 in DNA: TGTGCCAGCAGCCAACCGCCTCTAAGGGGTAATACTGAAGCTTTCTTT.

The chain has TRBV28 and TRBJ1-4, with unresolved D. Germline V CDR1 and CDR2: MDHEN, SYDVKM. Between the trimmed V and J ends, which lost 1 base and 0 bases, there was a span of 9 bases. There are 16 residues in the CDR3. The CDR3 coding sequence is TGTGCCAGCAGTTTATACGGGCTTGCAACTAATGAAAAACTGTTTTTT. It is translated as CASSLYGLATNEKLFF.

This chain connects TRBV7-2 to TRBJ2-5; D is unclear. The CDR3 contains 15 residues. Germline lookup yields CDR1 SGHTA and CDR2 FQGNSA. Trimming left V 5 bases short and J 3 bases short, with 16 bases between. DNA for the CDR3: TGTGCCAGCAGCAATCCCCGAGAACCGGAAGAGACCCAGTACTTC. This gives the protein CASSNPREPEETQYF. The complete variable domain, with remaining parts taken from reference TRBV7-2 and TRBJ2-5, reads GAGVSQSPSNKVTEKGKDVELRCDPISGHTALYWYRQSLGQGLEFLIYFQGNSAPDKSGLPSDRFSAERTGGSVSTLTIQRTQQEDSAVYLCASSNPREPEETQYFGPGTRLLVL.

A remark on this clonotype: The germline gene is not matched at one end of the junction; a read error may be the cause. The J gene is TRBJ2-5, the V gene TRBV12-3 or TRBV12-4; 7 bases fit TRBD1. This CDR3 spans 15 amino acids. DNA of the CDR3: TGTGCCTGCAGTTGGGGACAGCTCCTGGGAGAGACCCAGTACTTC. Encoded protein: CACSWGQLLGETQYF.

Many counts were recorded for this clonotype. This may stem from a read error, because a much larger clone lies one nucleotide away. This chain uses TRBV4-3 with TRBJ2-5; the D is unclear. This CDR3 is built from 13 residues. The germline gives CDR1 LGHNA, CDR2 YSLEER. The V and J ends lost 1 base and 2 bases respectively, with 5 bases between them. This CDR3 is CASSQGHQETQYF. CDR3 in DNA: TGCGCCAGCAGCCAAGGGCATCAAGAGACCCAGTACTTC.

This chain uses TRBV27 with TRBJ2-1; D not certain. The length of the CDR3 is 15 residues. The V gene lost 0 bases and the J gene lost 6 bases, with 12 bases spanning the gap. Germline loops: CDR1 MNHEY, CDR2 SMNVEV (reference sequence). CDR3 bases: TGTGCCAGCAGTTTATCGTGGAATTTAGTCAATGAGCAGTTCTTC. Protein product: CASSLSWNLVNEQFF.